This TCR beta chain was captured by sequencing in a study of graft-versus-host responses after intestinal transplantation. Responders (approximately 200,000, CFSE-labeled) met approximately 200,000 stimulators that were irradiated and violet-dye-labeled. Sorting after the reaction isolated proliferating CFSE-low CD3+CD4+ and CD3+CD8+ responders. The CDR3 consists of 15 residues. The V end was cut by 5 bases, the J end by 9 bases, with 20 bases between. Germline V lookup: CDR1 LNHNV, CDR2 YYDKDF (reference sequence). Using immunoSEQ multiplex PCR, the repertoire was profiled, and TCRdb retains in-frame clones only, with some absent. The top ten clones hold roughly 9.2% of a sample with tens of thousands of clones, 33% of them seen once.

This specimen consisted of alloreactive CD8+ T cells from a mixed lymphocyte reaction culture, obtained before intestinal transplant. Subset defined: CFSE-low proliferating T cells sorted from roughly six-day pre-transplant mixed lymphocyte reaction (GvH or HvG direction). V is TRBV15 and J is TRBJ1-5, with D maybe TRBD1 (5 bases). The sequence was obtained from a human patient who received an intestinal transplant. The CDR3 sequence: CATSPTTGFIWPQHF. CDR3 sequence (DNA): TGTGCCACCAGCCCAACTACAGGATTCATTTGGCCCCAGCATTTT.